This TCR beta chain was found in a study of cytomegalovirus exposure and HLA in healthy donors. The study, taken as a whole, reports: Reports indicated that the classifier achieved high specificity and sensitivity in diagnosing cytomegalovirus status. Earlier analysis yielded a pattern in which most TCR beta V segments were productive about 90% or about 30% of the time.

With 3 bases removed from V and 0 bases from J, the gap between germline ends came to 12 bases. The CDR3 sequence is 16 residues long. Germline V gives CDR1 SNHLY, CDR2 FYNNEI. Vbeta (60) and Jbeta (13) primers were used in the PCR. In the original processing: A later analysis tallied 65 million to 85 million unique TCR beta chains, 9.5 million to 14 million of them shared. Sequenced by immunoSEQ multiplex PCR; TCRdb stores in-frame clones only, minus some. V, J and clone size were drawn from that table, and D and trimming were deduced from the DNA. This table holds 85,000 to 130,000 clones, roughly four fifths found once. As to this clone: Its target is not known.

This clonotype originated in a woman between 45 and 60 years old in good health and CMV-seropositive. The material sequenced was PBMCs. This chain connects TRBV2 to TRBJ2-1, with D hard to call. CDR3 bases: TGTGCCAGCAGTGACCTACTGCCTAGCTCCTACAATGAGCAGTTCTTC. It translates to CASSDLLPSSYNEQFF.